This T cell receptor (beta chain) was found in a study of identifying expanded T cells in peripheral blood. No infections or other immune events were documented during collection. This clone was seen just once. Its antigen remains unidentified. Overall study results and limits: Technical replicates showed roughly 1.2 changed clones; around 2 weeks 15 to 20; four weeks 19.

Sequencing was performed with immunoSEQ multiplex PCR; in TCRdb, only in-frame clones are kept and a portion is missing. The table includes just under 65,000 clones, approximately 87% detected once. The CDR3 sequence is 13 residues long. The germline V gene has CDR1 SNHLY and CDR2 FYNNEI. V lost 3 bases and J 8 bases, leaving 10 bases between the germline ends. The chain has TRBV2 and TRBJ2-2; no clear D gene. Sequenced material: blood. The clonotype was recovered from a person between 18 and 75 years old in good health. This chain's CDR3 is CASSEIRAGELFF. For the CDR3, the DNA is TGTGCCAGCAGTGAGATTAGAGCAGGGGAGCTGTTTTTT.